This TCR beta chain originates from a study of regulatory T cells in long-lasting Graves disease. This clonotype appeared many times. Time point specified: newly diagnosed GD, antithyroid drugs for less than 3 months. Following extraction of RNA from PBMCs, that RNA was used to make the TCR library. Through Arm-PCR of CDR3 regions and iRepertoire HTBI primers, TCR beta libraries were built. TCRdb re-called the multiplex PCR reads through MiXCR, storing one row per CDR3 protein. The table records around 250,000 distinct CDR3 sequences, more than 15% of them present only once. V lost 4 bases and J lost 3; bases outside the gene matches: 3. From germline, CDR1 is SNHLY and CDR2 FYNNEI. CDR3 length equals 14 residues. These same data were also listed under a study on T cells in Graves' hyperthyroidism and ophthalmopathy. That paper adds: RT-PCR in the first round (using the HTBI primer set) targeted the TCR CDR3.

The chain links TRBV2 to TRBJ1-5; 7 bases match TRBD1. Sequenced here: peripheral blood mononuclear cells (PBMCs), sampled at new diagnosis, from a patient treated with antithyroid drugs. The source of this sequence is a woman aged 30 to 39 with Graves disease. The CDR3 DNA sequence: TGTGCCAGCAGTGGAACAGGGGTCAATCAGCCCCAGCATTTT. This translates into CASSGTGVNQPQHF.